The next 29 T cell receptor beta chains were all read from a single sample in a study of blood T cell repertoires in COVID-19. The data were produced by immunoSEQ multiplex PCR, yet TCRdb's version contains in-frame clones alone and is incomplete. Of some 250,000 clones in the sample, about four fifths are singletons; the top ten hold about 3%. The sample was peripheral blood. Receptor source: a woman between 18 and 29 years old with acute or convalescent COVID-19.

The CDR3 reads CASSLPPGTGEGSYEQYF. CDR3 bases: TGTGCCAGCAGTTTACCCCCCGGGACAGGGGAAGGGTCCTACGAGCAGTACTTC. This chain uses TRBV28 with TRBJ2-7; TRBD1 aligns across 10 bases. The CDR3 is 18 amino acids. The germline CDR1 and CDR2 sequences are MDHEN and SYDVKM. Losses at the gene ends were 2 bases for V and 1 base for J; bases not matched to a gene: 11.

J is TRBJ2-1 and V is TRBV11-1; 8 bases are a match to TRBD2. Germline V gene data show CDR1 as SGHAT and CDR2 as FQDESV (reference sequence). V trimming: 5 bases; J trimming: 0 bases; junction bases outside the gene matches: 3. The CDR3 is made up of 15 amino acids. The CDR3: CASSPSGSSYNEQFF. In nucleotides, the CDR3 is TGTGCCAGCAGCCCCAGCGGGAGCTCCTACAATGAGCAGTTCTTC.

The chain is built from TRBV18 and TRBJ1-2; the D gene is possibly TRBD1 (5 bases). This CDR3 spans 14 amino acids. With 5 bases removed from V and 2 bases from J, the gap between germline ends came to 12 bases. Germline CDR1 reads KGHSH; CDR2 reads LQKENI. CDR3 in DNA: TGTGCCAGCTCAAACGGACAACTAAACTATGGCTACACCTTC. Protein sequence: CASSNGQLNYGYTF.

The chain carries TRBV19 and TRBJ2-7; no clear D gene. CDR1 and CDR2 from the germline V gene are LNHDA and SQIVND (reference sequence). V shed 5 bases and J shed 4 bases, with 15 bases lying between them. This CDR3 is built from 14 residues. The DNA of the CDR3 is TGTGCCAGTAGTGCTGCGGCGGAGATTTACGAGCAGTACTTC. Encoded protein: CASSAAAEIYEQYF.

The V call is TRBV7-2, the J call TRBJ2-4; the match to TRBD2 covers 10 bases. J lost 8 bases, V lost 0 bases, and 7 bases had no gene match. Germline V lookup: CDR1 SGHTA, CDR2 FQGNSA. The CDR3 sequence is 16 residues long. The CDR3 loop reads CASSLAVSSGSDIQYF. The CDR3 nucleotides read TGTGCCAGCAGCTTAGCGGTGTCTAGCGGGAGCGACATTCAGTACTTC.

V gene TRBV29-1 combines with J gene TRBJ2-7, with TRBD1 as a possible D gene (6 bases). The CDR3 sequence is 12 residues long. Deletions cut 7 bases from V and 3 bases from J, with 13 bases between. Per the germline V gene, CDR1 is SQVTM and CDR2 is ANQGSEA. Written as DNA, the CDR3 is TGCAGCGGCCGGGACACCTACTACGAGCAGTACTTC. Protein sequence: CSGRDTYYEQYF.

The chain carries TRBV28 and TRBJ1-4, with TRBD1 matching over 7 bases. CDR3 size: 15 residues. The V and J ends lost 6 bases and 4 bases, in that order; junction bases with no gene match: 8. In germline, CDR1 is MDHEN, CDR2 SYDVKM. The CDR3 sequence: CASSTTGAGNEKLFF. CDR3 nucleotide sequence: TGTGCCAGCAGCACAACAGGGGCCGGTAATGAAAAACTGTTTTTT.

The gene calls are TRBV5-5 and TRBJ1-5, with 9 positions matching TRBD1. The CDR3 length is 17 residues. With 2 bases clipped from V and 2 bases from J, the junction kept 8 bases outside the gene matches. Germline lookup yields CDR1 SGHKS and CDR2 YYEKEE (reference sequence). CDR3 sequence reads: CASSFDTGGGGNQPQHF. In DNA, the CDR3 is TGTGCCAGCAGCTTTGATACAGGGGGCGGCGGCAATCAGCCCCAGCATTTT.

The chain couples TRBV7-9 to TRBJ2-5, with 8 bases matching TRBD2. CDR1 and CDR2 (germline): SEHNR, FQNEAQ (reference sequence). V was pared by 5 bases and J by 4 bases, with 12 bases of the junction left unmatched. The CDR3 length is 16 residues. Here the CDR3 reads CASSPRTTSDRETQYF. CDR3 DNA sequence: TGTGCCAGCAGCCCCCGCACGACTAGCGACCGAGAGACCCAGTACTTC.

The gene calls are TRBV30 and TRBJ1-3; 7 bases agree with TRBD1. Per germline, CDR1 GTSNPN and CDR2 SVGIG (reference sequence). CDR3 length: 15 residues. The V segment lost 4 bases and the J segment 0 bases; nucleotides outside the gene matches: 6. CDR3 bases: TGTGCCTGGACCAGGGGGGTCTACTCTGGAAACACCATATATTTT. This codes for CAWTRGVYSGNTIYF.

This clone was picked up a small number of times. Here the CDR3 DNA reads TGTGCCAGCAGCTCCCAGCGGGGCAGCTCCTACAATGAGCAGTTCTTC. Translation: CASSSQRGSSYNEQFF. The rearrangement uses TRBV9 and TRBJ2-1, with TRBD2 matching 7 bases. Germline V gene lookup returns CDR1 SGDLS and CDR2 YYNGEE. After removal of 4 bases from V and 0 bases from J, the junction contained 7 bases not matched to a gene. This CDR3 contains 16 residues.

V is TRBV19 and J is TRBJ2-3; 10 bases align to TRBD2. Germline V CDR1 and CDR2: LNHDA, SQIVND (reference sequence). V lost 4 bases, J lost 4 bases, and 11 bases stayed unmatched. This CDR3 contains 17 residues. This CDR3 reads CASSTGASGSGADTQYF. The CDR3 nucleotides read TGTGCCAGTAGTACAGGAGCTAGCGGGAGTGGGGCAGATACGCAGTATTTT.

Only a few counts were recorded for this clone. V and J are TRBV11-2 and TRBJ2-7; D is perhaps TRBD2 (6 bases). This CDR3 comprises 16 residues. Germline CDR1 and CDR2: SGHAT and FQNNGV. The germline V and J ends were trimmed by 3 bases and 5 bases, with 20 bases remaining between them. This CDR3 is CASSLFEGGWIHEQYF. The DNA for the CDR3 is TGTGCCAGCAGCTTGTTTGAAGGAGGGTGGATCCACGAGCAGTACTTC.

The rearrangement links TRBV2 to TRBJ2-3; TRBD2 matches 7 bases. This CDR3 is 14 amino acids long. Germline loops: CDR1 SNHLY, CDR2 FYNNEI. V shed 11 bases and J 8 bases; nucleotides not matched to a gene: 16. The CDR3 region is CAGTGGSIRGTQYF. The CDR3 DNA reads as TGTGCCGGGACCGGGGGGTCAATCAGAGGTACGCAGTATTTT.

This clone appeared once. The rearrangement uses TRBV13 and TRBJ1-2; 9 bases agree with TRBD1. The V segment lost 3 bases and the J segment 5 bases; nucleotides outside the gene matches: 10. CDR1 and CDR2 (germline): PRHDT, FYEKMQ (reference sequence). CDR3 length: 16 residues. CDR3 protein: CASSFRTGTGLYGYTF. CDR3 sequence (DNA): TGTGCCAGCAGCTTTAGAACCGGGACAGGGCTTTATGGCTACACCTTC.

The gene calls are TRBV24-1 and TRBJ2-1; 14 bases match TRBD2. The CDR3 has 15 residues. J was trimmed by 9 bases and V by 4 bases; bases with no gene match: 4. Germline V gives CDR1 KGHDR, CDR2 SFDVKD. Written as DNA, the CDR3 is TGTGCCACCAGTGAGGGACTAGCGGGAGCCAGTGAGCAGTTCTTC. It codes for CATSEGLAGASEQFF.

This rearrangement joins TRBV18 to TRBJ2-1; 8 nucleotides match TRBD1. This CDR3 comprises 15 residues. Germline V gives CDR1 KGHSH, CDR2 LQKENI. V dropped 5 bases and J dropped 3; count of bases not matched to a gene: 6. The CDR3 spells CASSYRTGNYNEQFF. CDR3 coding DNA: TGTGCCAGCTCATATAGGACAGGGAACTACAATGAGCAGTTCTTC.

The CDR3 reads CASSVAGQGLVTDTQYF. The CDR3 DNA follows: TGTGCCAGCAGCGTAGCCGGACAGGGGTTGGTTACAGATACGCAGTATTTT. The chain links TRBV9 to TRBJ2-3; 9 nucleotides match TRBD1. In germline, CDR1 is SGDLS, CDR2 YYNGEE. The length of the CDR3 is 17 residues. The V gene end was trimmed by 0 bases and the J gene end by 3 bases; junction bases not matched to a gene: 8.

This clone was seen a single time. The chain couples TRBV30 to TRBJ2-1; TRBD2 is a possible D gene (6 bases). V was pared by 0 bases and J by 1 base, with 16 bases between. The CDR3 totals 17 residues. The germline V gene encodes CDR1 GTSNPN and CDR2 SVGIG (reference sequence). The CDR3 is CAWSVKLGGRSYNEQFF. The CDR3 DNA is TGTGCCTGGAGTGTAAAATTGGGGGGACGATCCTACAATGAGCAGTTCTTC.

This clone was seen a few times. The V gene is TRBV5-1, the J gene TRBJ2-5, with TRBD1 identical over 7 bases. Germline CDR1 is SGHRS and CDR2 is YFSETQ. Losses at the gene ends were 4 bases for V and 2 bases for J; bases not matched to a gene: 8. The CDR3 contains 15 residues. The CDR3 DNA sequence: TGCGCCAGCAGCGCCTGGACAGGAGATCAAGAGACCCAGTACTTC. It specifies CASSAWTGDQETQYF.

V and J are TRBV7-3 and TRBJ2-1, with D maybe TRBD2 (6 bases). CDR1 and CDR2 (germline): SGHTA, FQGTGA. CDR3 length: 13 residues. V was clipped by 8 bases and J by 8 bases, with 16 bases between them. The CDR3 region is CASSGGIGDEQFF. The CDR3 DNA is TGTGCCAGCTCGGGCGGGATCGGGGATGAGCAGTTCTTC.

The chain carries TRBV5-4 and TRBJ2-2, with D tentatively TRBD2 (7 bases). Germline V CDR1 and CDR2: SGHNT, YYREEE (reference sequence). V gave up 4 bases and J gave up 3 bases, with 16 bases separating them. The CDR3 runs 16 residues. The chain's CDR3 is CASSHGGAPHTGELFF. The DNA of the CDR3 is TGTGCCAGCAGCCATGGGGGGGCCCCGCACACCGGGGAGCTGTTTTTT.

The rearrangement joins TRBV25-1 to TRBJ2-2; 8 bases are shared with TRBD1. With V trimmed by 3 bases and J by 2 bases, 5 bases remained unmatched. Germline V gene data show CDR1 as MGHDK and CDR2 as SYGVNS. The CDR3 covers 16 residues. The CDR3 DNA is TGTGCCAGCAGTGATCAACAGGGGGTCAACACCGGGGAGCTGTTTTTT. This translates into CASSDQQGVNTGELFF.

The CDR3 bases are TGTGCCAGCAGCCAAGAACAGGGTTGGGCCGGGGAGCTGTTTTTT. Amino acids: CASSQEQGWAGELFF. This chain uses TRBV14 with TRBJ2-2, with a tentative D call TRBD1 (6 bases). Germline CDR1 is SGHDN and CDR2 is FVKESK. The V end was cut by 0 bases, the J end by 6 bases, with 11 bases between. The CDR3 runs 15 residues.

This chain connects TRBV7-9 to TRBJ1-3, with TRBD1 matching over 7 bases. The length of the CDR3 is 15 residues. Germline values: CDR1 SEHNR, CDR2 FQNEAQ (reference sequence). Trimming took 5 bases from V and 4 from J; bases not matched to a gene: 8. CDR3 residues: CASSLRQGTGNTIYF. The DNA for the CDR3 is TGTGCCAGCAGCCTTAGACAGGGTACGGGAAACACCATATATTTT.

V usage is TRBV6-2 or TRBV6-3 and J usage is TRBJ2-7; 7 bases are shared with TRBD1. V shed 2 bases, J shed 6 bases, and the junction held 1 base outside the gene matches. Germline V gene lookup returns CDR1 MNHEY and CDR2 SVGEGT. The CDR3 covers 12 residues. CDR3 amino acids: CASSYRGLEQYF. In DNA, the CDR3 is TGTGCCAGCAGTTACAGGGGGCTCGAGCAGTACTTC.

The chain carries TRBV27 and TRBJ2-7, with 10 positions matching TRBD1. Germline assignment: CDR1 MNHEY and CDR2 SMNVEV (reference sequence). The CDR3 length is 15 residues. V shed 3 bases and J 6 bases; nucleotides not matched to a gene: 8. DNA of the CDR3: TGTGCCAGCAGTTTTACGACAGGGGGCAGAGGCGAGCAGTACTTC. This sequence encodes CASSFTTGGRGEQYF.

The chain uses TRBV6-2 or TRBV6-3 and TRBJ2-7, with 7 bases identical to TRBD1. Trimming at V came to 5 bases and at J to 3 bases, leaving 13 bases not matched to a gene. This CDR3 region has 16 residues. The germline gives CDR1 MNHEY, CDR2 SVGEGT. The CDR3 bases are TGTGCCAGCAGTCTCCATACTACAGGGGAGTACTACGAGCAGTACTTC. Translated, it gives CASSLHTTGEYYEQYF.

The sample holds one count of this clone. This chain joins TRBV6-5 and TRBJ1-6; D is undetermined. CDR1 is MNHEY, CDR2 SVGAGI, per germline. CDR3 length: 14 amino acids. Trimming pared 6 bases from V and 5 bases from J, leaving 11 bases between. This CDR3 is CASRRDGNNSPLHF. In DNA, the CDR3 is TGTGCCAGCAGGAGAGACGGGAATAATTCACCCCTCCACTTT.